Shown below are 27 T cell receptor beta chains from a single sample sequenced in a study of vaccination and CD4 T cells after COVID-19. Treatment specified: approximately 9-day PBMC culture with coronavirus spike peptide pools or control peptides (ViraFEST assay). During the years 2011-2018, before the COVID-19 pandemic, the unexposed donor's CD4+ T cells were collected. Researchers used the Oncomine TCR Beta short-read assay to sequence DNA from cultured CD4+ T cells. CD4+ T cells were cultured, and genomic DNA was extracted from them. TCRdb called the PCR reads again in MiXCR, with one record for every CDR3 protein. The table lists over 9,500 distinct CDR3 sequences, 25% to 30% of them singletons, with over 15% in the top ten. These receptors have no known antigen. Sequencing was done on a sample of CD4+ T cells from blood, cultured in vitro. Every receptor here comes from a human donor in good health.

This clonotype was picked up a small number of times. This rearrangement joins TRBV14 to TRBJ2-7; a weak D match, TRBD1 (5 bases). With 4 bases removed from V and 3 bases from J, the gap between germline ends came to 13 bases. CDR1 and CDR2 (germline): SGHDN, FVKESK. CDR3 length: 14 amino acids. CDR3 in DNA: TGTGCCAGCAGCCCCTGGGGCACAGGCTACGAGCAGTACTTC. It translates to CASSPWGTGYEQYF.

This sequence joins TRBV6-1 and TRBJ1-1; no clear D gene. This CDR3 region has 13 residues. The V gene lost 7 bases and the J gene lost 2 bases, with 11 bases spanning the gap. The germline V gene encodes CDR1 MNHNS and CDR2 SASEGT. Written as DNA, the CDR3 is TGTGCCAGCATCCCGGCGGGCAACACTGAAGCTTTCTTT. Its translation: CASIPAGNTEAFF.

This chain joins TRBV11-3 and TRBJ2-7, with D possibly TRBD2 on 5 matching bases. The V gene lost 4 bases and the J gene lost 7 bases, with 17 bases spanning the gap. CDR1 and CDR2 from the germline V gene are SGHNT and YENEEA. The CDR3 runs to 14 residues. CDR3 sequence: CASSSMAGTGEQYF. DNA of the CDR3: TGTGCCAGCAGCTCAATGGCAGGAACGGGGGAGCAGTACTTC.

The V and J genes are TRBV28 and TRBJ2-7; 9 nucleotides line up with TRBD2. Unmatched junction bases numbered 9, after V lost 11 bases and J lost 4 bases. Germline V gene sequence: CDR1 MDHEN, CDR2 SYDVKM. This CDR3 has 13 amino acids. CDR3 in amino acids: CAVGAGGPYEQYF. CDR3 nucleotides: TGTGCCGTAGGGGCGGGAGGGCCATACGAGCAGTACTTC.

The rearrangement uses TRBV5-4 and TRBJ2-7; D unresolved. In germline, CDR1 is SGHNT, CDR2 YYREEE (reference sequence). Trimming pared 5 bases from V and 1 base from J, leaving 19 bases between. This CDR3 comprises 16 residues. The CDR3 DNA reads TGTGCCAGCAGTAGGGCACAGCAGACTCTATCCTACGAGCAGTACTTC. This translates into CASSRAQQTLSYEQYF.

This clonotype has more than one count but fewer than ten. The CDR3 DNA reads as TGTGCCAGCAGCCACCAGGGGCCGGGACTAGCGGGAGGAGAGACCCAGTACTTC. This sequence encodes CASSHQGPGLAGGETQYF. This chain uses TRBV7-2 with TRBJ2-5; 15 nucleotides agree with TRBD2. The CDR3 spans 18 residues. CDR1 is SGHTA, CDR2 FQGNSA, per germline. The V and J ends lost 5 bases and 4 bases, in that order; junction bases with no gene match: 11.

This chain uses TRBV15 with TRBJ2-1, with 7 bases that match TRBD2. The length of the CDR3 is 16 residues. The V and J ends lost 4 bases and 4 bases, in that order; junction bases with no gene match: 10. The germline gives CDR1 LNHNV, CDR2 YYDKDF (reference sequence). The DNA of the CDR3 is TGTGCCACCAGCACTCTCAGCGGGAACCCATACAATGAGCAGTTCTTC. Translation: CATSTLSGNPYNEQFF. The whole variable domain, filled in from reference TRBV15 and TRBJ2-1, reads DAMVIQNPRYQVTQFGKPVTLSCSQTLNHNVMYWYQQKSSQAPKLLFHYYDKDFNNEADTPDNFQSRRPNTSFCFLDIRSPGLGDTAMYLCATSTLSGNPYNEQFFGPGTRLTVL.

CDR3 DNA: TGCGCCAGCAGCTTGCGGGGTCACTACGAGCAGTACTTC. Amino acid sequence: CASSLRGHYEQYF. V and J are TRBV5-1 and TRBJ2-7; perhaps TRBD2 as D (5 bases). Germline V gives CDR1 SGHRS, CDR2 YFSETQ. The CDR3 runs to 13 residues. With 1 base removed from V and 3 bases from J, the gap between germline ends came to 8 bases.

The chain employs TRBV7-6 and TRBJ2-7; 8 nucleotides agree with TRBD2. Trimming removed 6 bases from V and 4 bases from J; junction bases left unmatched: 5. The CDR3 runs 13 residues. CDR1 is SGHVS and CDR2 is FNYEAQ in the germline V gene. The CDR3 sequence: CASSPGGWYEQYF. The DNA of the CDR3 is TGTGCCAGCAGTCCGGGGGGGTGGTACGAGCAGTACTTC.

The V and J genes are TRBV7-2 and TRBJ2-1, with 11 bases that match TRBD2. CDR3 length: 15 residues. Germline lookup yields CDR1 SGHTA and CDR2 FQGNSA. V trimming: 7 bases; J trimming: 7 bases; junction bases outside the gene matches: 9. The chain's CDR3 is CASTLSGRAGNEQFF. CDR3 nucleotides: TGTGCCAGCACCCTTAGCGGGAGGGCCGGTAATGAGCAGTTCTTC.

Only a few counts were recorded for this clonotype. CDR3 in DNA: TGTGCCAGCAGCTCCGGTTGGGGCACTTACGAGCAGTACTTC. This gives the protein CASSSGWGTYEQYF. J is TRBJ2-7 and V is TRBV6-2 or TRBV6-3; D is possibly TRBD1 (5 bases). The CDR3 runs to 14 residues. In germline, CDR1 is MNHEY, CDR2 SVGEGT. V was shortened by 6 bases and J by 4 bases, with 16 bases between the two germline ends.

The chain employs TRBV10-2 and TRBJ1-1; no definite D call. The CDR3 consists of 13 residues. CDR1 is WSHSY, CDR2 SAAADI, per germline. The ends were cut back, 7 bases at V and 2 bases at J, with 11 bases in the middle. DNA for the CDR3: TGCGCCAGCATTAACAGAACCAACACTGAAGCTTTCTTT. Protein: CASINRTNTEAFF.

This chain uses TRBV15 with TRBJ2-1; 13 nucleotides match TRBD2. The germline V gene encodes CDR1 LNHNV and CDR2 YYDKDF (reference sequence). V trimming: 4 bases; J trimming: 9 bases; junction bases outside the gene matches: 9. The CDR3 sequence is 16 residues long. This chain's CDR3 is CATSKPGLAGLGEQFF. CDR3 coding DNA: TGTGCCACCAGCAAACCGGGACTAGCGGGATTGGGTGAGCAGTTCTTC.

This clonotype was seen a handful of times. The CDR3 sequence: CASRDYGYTF. The CDR3 DNA reads TGTGCCAGCAGGGACTATGGCTACACCTTC. The V call is TRBV28, the J call TRBJ1-2, with no clear D. V lost 6 bases, J lost 3 bases, and 2 bases lay in between. The CDR3 contains 10 residues. Germline CDR1 is MDHEN and CDR2 is SYDVKM.

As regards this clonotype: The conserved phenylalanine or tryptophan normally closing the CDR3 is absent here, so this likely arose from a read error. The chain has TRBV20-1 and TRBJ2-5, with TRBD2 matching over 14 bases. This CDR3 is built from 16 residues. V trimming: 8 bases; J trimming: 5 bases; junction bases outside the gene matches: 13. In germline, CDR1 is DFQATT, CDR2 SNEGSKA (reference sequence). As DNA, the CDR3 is TGCAGTATGTATGGGACTAGCGGGAGACTAAGGGAGACCCAGTACTCC. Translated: CSMYGTSGRLRETQYS.

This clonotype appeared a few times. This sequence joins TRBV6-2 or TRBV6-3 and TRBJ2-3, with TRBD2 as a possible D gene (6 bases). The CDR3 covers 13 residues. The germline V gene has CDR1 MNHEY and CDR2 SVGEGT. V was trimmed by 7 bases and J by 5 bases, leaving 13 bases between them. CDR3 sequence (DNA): TGTGCCAGCAAGGAGGGGTTAGGAGATACGCAGTATTTT. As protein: CASKEGLGDTQYF.

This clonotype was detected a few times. The CDR3 DNA reads as TGTGCCAGCAGGGATCTCGTCTGGGGCTACACCTTC. Translated: CASRDLVWGYTF. The chain recombines TRBV2 with TRBJ1-2; D gene uncertain. Trimming took off 6 bases at V and 8 bases at J, with 13 bases between the two ends. The CDR3 covers 12 residues. Germline CDR1 is SNHLY and CDR2 is FYNNEI.

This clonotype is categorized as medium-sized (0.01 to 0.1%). The CDR3 here is CASSPSGNQPQHF. The CDR3 DNA reads as TGTGCCAGCAGCCCCTCGGGCAATCAGCCCCAGCATTTT. The chain joins TRBV7-3 to TRBJ1-5, with no clear D. Germline-derived CDR1 and CDR2 are SGHTA and FQGTGA. The CDR3 loop spans 13 amino acids. Trimming left V 5 bases short and J 2 bases short, with 7 bases between.

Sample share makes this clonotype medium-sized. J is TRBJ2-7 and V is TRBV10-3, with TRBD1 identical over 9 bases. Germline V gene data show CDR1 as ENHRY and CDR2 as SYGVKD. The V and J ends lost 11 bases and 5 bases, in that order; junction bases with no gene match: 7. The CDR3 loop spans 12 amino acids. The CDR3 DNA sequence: TGTGCCGTAGCCGGGACAGGGAACGAGCAGTACTTC. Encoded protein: CAVAGTGNEQYF.

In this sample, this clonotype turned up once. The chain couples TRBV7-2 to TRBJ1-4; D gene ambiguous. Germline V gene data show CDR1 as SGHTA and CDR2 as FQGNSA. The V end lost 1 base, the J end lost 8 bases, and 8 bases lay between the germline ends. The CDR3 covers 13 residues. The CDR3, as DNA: TGTGCCAGCAGCTTAGTTGCAGACGAAAAACTGTTTTTT. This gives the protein CASSLVADEKLFF.

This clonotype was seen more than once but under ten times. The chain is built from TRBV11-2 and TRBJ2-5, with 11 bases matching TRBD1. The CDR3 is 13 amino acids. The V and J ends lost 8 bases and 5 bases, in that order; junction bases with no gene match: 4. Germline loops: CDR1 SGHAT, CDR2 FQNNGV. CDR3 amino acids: CASRGQGAETQYF. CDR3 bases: TGTGCCAGCCGTGGACAGGGGGCGGAGACCCAGTACTTC.

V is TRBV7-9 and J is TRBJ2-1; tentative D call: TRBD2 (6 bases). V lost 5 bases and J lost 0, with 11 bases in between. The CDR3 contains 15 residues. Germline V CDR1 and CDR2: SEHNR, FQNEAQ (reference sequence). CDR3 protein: CASSRSGFSYNEQFF. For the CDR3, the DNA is TGTGCCAGCAGCCGAAGCGGGTTCTCCTACAATGAGCAGTTCTTC.

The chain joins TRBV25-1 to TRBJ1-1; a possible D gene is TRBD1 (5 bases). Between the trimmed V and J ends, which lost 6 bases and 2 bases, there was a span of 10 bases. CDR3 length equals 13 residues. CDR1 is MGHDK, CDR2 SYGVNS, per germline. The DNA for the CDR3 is TGTGCCAGCAGGTGGGGGGGAAACACTGAAGCTTTCTTT. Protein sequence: CASRWGGNTEAFF.

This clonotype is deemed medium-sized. CDR3 nucleotide sequence: TGTGCCAGCAGACTCGGGACAGGGGGCGCAGGCGCCTATAATTCACCCCTCCACTTT. Translated, it gives CASRLGTGGAGAYNSPLHF. The chain employs TRBV6-1 and TRBJ1-6; 12 nucleotides line up with TRBD1. This CDR3 comprises 19 residues. Germline CDR1 MNHNS, CDR2 SASEGT. V gave up 6 bases and J gave up 2 bases; unmatched junction bases: 11.

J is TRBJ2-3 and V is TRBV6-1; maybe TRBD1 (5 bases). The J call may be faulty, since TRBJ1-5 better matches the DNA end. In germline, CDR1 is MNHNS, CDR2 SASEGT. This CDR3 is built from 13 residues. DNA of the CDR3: TGTGCCAGCAGCTTCCCCGGGGCAGATACGCAGCATTTT. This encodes CASSFPGADTQHF.

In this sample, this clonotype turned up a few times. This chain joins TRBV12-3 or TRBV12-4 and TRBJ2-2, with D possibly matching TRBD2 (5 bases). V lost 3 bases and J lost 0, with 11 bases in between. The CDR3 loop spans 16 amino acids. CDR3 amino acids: CASSLGRGSNTGELFF. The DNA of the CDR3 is TGTGCCAGCAGTTTGGGAAGAGGGTCGAACACCGGGGAGCTGTTTTTT.

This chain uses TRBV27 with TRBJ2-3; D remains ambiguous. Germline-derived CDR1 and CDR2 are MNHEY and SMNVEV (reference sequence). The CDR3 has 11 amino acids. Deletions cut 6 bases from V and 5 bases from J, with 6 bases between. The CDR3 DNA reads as TGTGCCAGCAGACTTGGAGATACGCAGTATTTT. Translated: CASRLGDTQYF.